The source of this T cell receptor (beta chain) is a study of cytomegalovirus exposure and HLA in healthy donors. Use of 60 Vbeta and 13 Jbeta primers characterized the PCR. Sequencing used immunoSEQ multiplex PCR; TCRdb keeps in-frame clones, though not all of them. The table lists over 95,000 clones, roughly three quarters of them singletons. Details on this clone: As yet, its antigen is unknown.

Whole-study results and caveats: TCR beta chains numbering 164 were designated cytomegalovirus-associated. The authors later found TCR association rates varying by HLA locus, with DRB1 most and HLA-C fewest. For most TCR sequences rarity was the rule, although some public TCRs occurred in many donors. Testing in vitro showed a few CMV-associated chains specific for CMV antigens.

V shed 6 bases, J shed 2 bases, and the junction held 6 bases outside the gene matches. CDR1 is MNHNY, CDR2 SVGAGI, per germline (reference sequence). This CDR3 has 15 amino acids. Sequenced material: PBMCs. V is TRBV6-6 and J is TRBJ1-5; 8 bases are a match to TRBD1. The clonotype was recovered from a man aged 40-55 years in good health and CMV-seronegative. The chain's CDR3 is CASSDRGYGNQPQHF. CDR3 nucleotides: TGTGCCAGCAGCGACAGGGGTTATGGCAATCAGCCCCAGCATTTT.